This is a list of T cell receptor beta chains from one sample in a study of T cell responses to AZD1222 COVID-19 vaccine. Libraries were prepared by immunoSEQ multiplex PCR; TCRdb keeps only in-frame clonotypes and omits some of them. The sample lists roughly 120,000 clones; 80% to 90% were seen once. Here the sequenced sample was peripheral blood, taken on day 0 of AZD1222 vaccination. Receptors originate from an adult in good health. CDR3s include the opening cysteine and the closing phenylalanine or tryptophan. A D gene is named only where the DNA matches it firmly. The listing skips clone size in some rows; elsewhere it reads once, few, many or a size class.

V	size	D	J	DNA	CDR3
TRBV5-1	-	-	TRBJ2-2	TGCGCCAGCACCGCGGGGAACACCGGGGAGCTGTTTTTT	CASTAGNTGELFF
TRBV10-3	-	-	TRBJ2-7	TGTGCCATCAGTGAGTCGGAGGGGACACCTGACGAGCAGTACTTC	CAISESEGTPDEQYF
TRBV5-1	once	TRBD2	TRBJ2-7	TGCGCCAGCAGCTTGGCCCTAGCGGACTACGAGCAGTACTTC	CASSLALADYEQYF
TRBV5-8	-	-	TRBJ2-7	TGTGCCAGCATCGATGACAGGTGGGGGCTCTACGAGCAGTACTTC	CASIDDRWGLYEQYF
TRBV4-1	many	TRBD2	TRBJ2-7	TGCGCCAGCAGCCAAGATTGGGGCGGGAGCGCCTACGAGCAGTACTTC	CASSQDWGGSAYEQYF
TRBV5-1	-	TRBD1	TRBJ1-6	TGCGCCAGCAGCGCGGGACAGGGGATTTCACCCCTCCACTTT	CASSAGQGISPLHF
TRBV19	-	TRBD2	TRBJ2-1	TGTGCCAGTAGTATATCTAGGGGAGGGTTCCTCTACAATGAGCAGTTCTTC	CASSISRGGFLYNEQFF
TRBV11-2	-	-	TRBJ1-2	TGTGCCAGCAGCCGCCTCGGCCGAGCGTTAAATGGCTACACCTTC	CASSRLGRALNGYTF
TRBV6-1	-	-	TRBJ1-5	TGTGCCAGCAGTGAAGGGACAGCCTATAGCAATCAGCCCCAGCATTTT	CASSEGTAYSNQPQHF
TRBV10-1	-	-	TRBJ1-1	TGCGCCAGCAGCCGGGACAAAAGAGGGACTGAAGCTTTCTTT	CASSRDKRGTEAFF
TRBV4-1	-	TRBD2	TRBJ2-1	TGCGCCAGCAGCCAGGTTAAGGGACTAGCACTGTACAATGAGCAGTTCTTC	CASSQVKGLALYNEQFF
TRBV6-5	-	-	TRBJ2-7	TGTGCCAGCGTCACCTCCGGGACGTATGCGTACGAGCAGTACTTC	CASVTSGTYAYEQYF
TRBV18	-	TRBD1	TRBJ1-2	TGTGCCAGCTCACCCACAGGGGGAGAAGATGGCTACACCTTC	CASSPTGGEDGYTF
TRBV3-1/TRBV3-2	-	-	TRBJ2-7	TGTGCCAGCAGCCAGGGTCGGGAGCAGTACTTC	CASSQGREQYF
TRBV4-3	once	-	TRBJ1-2	TGCGCCAGCAGCCAAGAAGGGTCAAAAGGACCGATGTATGGCTACACCTTC	CASSQEGSKGPMYGYTF
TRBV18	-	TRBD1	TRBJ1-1	TGTGCCAGCTCACCACCCACGGGACAGGGGAATGAAGCTTTCTTT	CASSPPTGQGNEAFF
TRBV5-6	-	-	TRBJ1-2	TGTGCCAGCAGCCGGTCCAGGGGTGAGGGCTATGGCTACACCTTC	CASSRSRGEGYGYTF
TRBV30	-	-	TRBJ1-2	TGTGCCACACCTTGGTGGTCTCGGGGCTACACCTTC	CATPWWSRGYTF
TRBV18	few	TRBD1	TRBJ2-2	TGTGCCAGCTCCCCCAGGACAGGGGGCGTAGCCGGGGAGCTGTTTTTT	CASSPRTGGVAGELFF
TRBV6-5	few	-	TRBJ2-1	TGTGCCAGCAGTTACTCGGAGCGGAACTACAATGAGCAGTTCTTC	CASSYSERNYNEQFF
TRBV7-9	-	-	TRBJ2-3	TGTGCCAGCAGCCGAAGCGGCAGACCTAGCACAGATACGCAGTATTTT	CASSRSGRPSTDTQYF
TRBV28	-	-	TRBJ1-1	TGTGCCAGCAGTTTTGGACAGACTACTAACACTGAAGCTTTCTTT	CASSFGQTTNTEAFF
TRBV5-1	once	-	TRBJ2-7	TGCGCCAGCAGCTTGGTTGGGACGATCATGGGCGAGCAGTACTTC	CASSLVGTIMGEQYF
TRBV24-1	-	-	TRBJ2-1	TGTGCCACCAACACCGCCGGCCAGGGTAATGAGCAGTTCTTC	CATNTAGQGNEQFF
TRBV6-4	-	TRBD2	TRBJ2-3	TGTGCCAGCAGTGACACAGCGGGGGGCACAGATACGCAGTATTTT	CASSDTAGGTDTQYF
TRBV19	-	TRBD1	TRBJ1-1	TGTGCCAGCACCATGGCAGGGGGTCGCCCTGAAGCTTTCTTT	CASTMAGGRPEAFF
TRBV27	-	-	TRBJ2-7	TGTGCCAGCAGTCCGCCTGAGGGCTACGAGCAGTACTTC	CASSPPEGYEQYF
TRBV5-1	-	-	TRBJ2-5	TGCGCCAGCAGCTTGGAAGGGACATCTCTGGAGACCCAGTACTTC	CASSLEGTSLETQYF
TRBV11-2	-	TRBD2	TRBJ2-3	TGTGCCAGCAGCTTAGGCAGTCTAGCGGGAGGCACAGATACGCAGTATTTT	CASSLGSLAGGTDTQYF
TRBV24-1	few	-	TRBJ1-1	TGTGCCACCAGGCTAGGATTCAACACTGAAGCTTTCTTT	CATRLGFNTEAFF
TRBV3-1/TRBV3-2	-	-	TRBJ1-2	TGTGCCAGCAGCCAACGGGTAGAACGGTTCTATGGCTACACCTTC	CASSQRVERFYGYTF
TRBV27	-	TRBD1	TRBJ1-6	TGTGCCAGCAGTCCGTATATCTCTGACAGGGGGCCCAATTCACCCCTCCACTTT	CASSPYISDRGPNSPLHF
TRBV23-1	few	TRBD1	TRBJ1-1	TGCGCCAGCAGTCAATCGGCGAACAGGGGTGGGATGGCAAACACTGAAGCTTTCTTT	CASSQSANRGGMANTEAFF
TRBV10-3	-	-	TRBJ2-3	TGTGCCATCAGTGAGTCTACACCCACTAGCACAGATACGCAGTATTTT	CAISESTPTSTDTQYF
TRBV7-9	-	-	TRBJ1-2	TGTGCCAGCACCCCAGAGGGGTTTCCTAACTATGGCTACACCTTC	CASTPEGFPNYGYTF
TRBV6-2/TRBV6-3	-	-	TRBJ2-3	TGTGCCAGCAGCTGGGCAGGCCTGAGACGCACAGATACGCAGTATTTT	CASSWAGLRRTDTQYF
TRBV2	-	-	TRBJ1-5	TGTGCCAGCAGTGGCGGGGGCCTATATCAGCCCCAGCATTTT	CASSGGGLYQPQHF
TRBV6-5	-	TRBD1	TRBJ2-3	TGTGCCAGCAGTAGTAGGGGGCGCGACACAGATACGCAGTATTTT	CASSSRGRDTDTQYF
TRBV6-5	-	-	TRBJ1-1	TGTGCCAGCAGGTACACATACGGCACTGAAGCTTTCTTT	CASRYTYGTEAFF
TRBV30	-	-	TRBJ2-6	TGTGCCTGTTGGCCTGAACAGAGCTCTGGGGCCAACGTCCTGACTTTC	CACWPEQSSGANVLTF
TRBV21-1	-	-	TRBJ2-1	TGTGCCAGCAGCAAATATCGAGGGGTGCATGAGCAGTTCTTC	CASSKYRGVHEQFF
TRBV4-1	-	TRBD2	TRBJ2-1	TGCGCCAGCAGCCAAGTTCCTGGACTAGGTAGTGAGCAGTTCTTC	CASSQVPGLGSEQFF
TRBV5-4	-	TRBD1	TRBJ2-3	TGTGCCAGCAGCGCGGGACAGGGACTCGCAGATACGCAGTATTTT	CASSAGQGLADTQYF
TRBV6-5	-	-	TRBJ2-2	TGTGCCAGCAGGAGACAGCCGAACACCGGGGAGCTGTTTTTT	CASRRQPNTGELFF
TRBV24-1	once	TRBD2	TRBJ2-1	TGTGCCACCAGTGATGCAGACGGGACTAGCGCGAGCTCCTACAATGAGCAGTTCTTC	CATSDADGTSASSYNEQFF
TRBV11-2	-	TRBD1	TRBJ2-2	TGTGCCAGCAGCCGAGGACAGGGATACTCCGGGGAGCTGTTTTTT	CASSRGQGYSGELFF
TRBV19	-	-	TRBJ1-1	TGTGCCAGTACCGCTTTGGCAGGGATGGGCACTGAAGCTTTCTTT	CASTALAGMGTEAFF
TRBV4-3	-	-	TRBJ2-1	TGCGCCAGCAGCCAAAAGATTAGGGGCTCCTACAATGAGCAGTTCTTC	CASSQKIRGSYNEQFF
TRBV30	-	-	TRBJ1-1	TGTGCCTGGAGTGTCGGCAGGGACGGCACTGAAGCTTTCTTT	CAWSVGRDGTEAFF
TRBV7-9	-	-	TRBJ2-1	TGTGCCAGCAGCTTAAGATTGGGGGGATCGCACAATGAGCAGTTCTTC	CASSLRLGGSHNEQFF
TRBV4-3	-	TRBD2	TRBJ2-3	TGCGCCAGCAGCCAAGGGGAGGGAGATACGCAGTATTTT	CASSQGEGDTQYF
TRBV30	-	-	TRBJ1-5	TGTGCCTTTAGACCTGCGGACAGAAGAAATCAGCCCCAGCATTTT	CAFRPADRRNQPQHF
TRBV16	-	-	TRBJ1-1	TGTGCCAGCAGCCAATTCAGGTTAGAAGCTTTCTTT	CASSQFRLEAFF
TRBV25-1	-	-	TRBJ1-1	TGTGCCAGCAGTGAATATGACAACAGAAATAGTGAAGCTTTCTTT	CASSEYDNRNSEAFF
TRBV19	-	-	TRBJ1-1	TGTGCCAGTAGGACGGGTGGCGGGAACACTGAAGCTTTCTTT	CASRTGGGNTEAFF
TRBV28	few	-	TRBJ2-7	TGTGCCACCCGGAGCGCTGAGGGCCGCTCCTACGAGCAGTACTTC	CATRSAEGRSYEQYF
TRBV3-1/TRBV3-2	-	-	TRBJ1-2	TGTGCCAGCAGCCAGCAAGGATACGACTATGGCTACACCTTC	CASSQQGYDYGYTF
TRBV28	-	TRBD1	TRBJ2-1	TGTGCCAGCATCCACAGGGGCGCTTTCTACAATGAGCAGTTCTTC	CASIHRGAFYNEQFF
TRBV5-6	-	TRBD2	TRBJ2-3	TGTGCCAGCAGCTTCGGACTAGCGGGGACCACAGATACGCAGTATTTT	CASSFGLAGTTDTQYF
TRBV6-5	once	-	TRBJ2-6	TGTGCCAACTCGAACTCTGGGGCCAACGTCCTGACTTTC	CANSNSGANVLTF